One and the same sample provided the 20 T cell receptor beta chains below, sequenced in a study of graft-versus-host responses after intestinal transplantation. The table came from immunoSEQ multiplex PCR; TCRdb's copy has only in-frame clones and leaves some out. This table holds some 90,000 clones, roughly 92% found once. Their specific antigens are unknown. The input for sequencing was unstimulated CD4+ T cells sorted from spleen or lymph node cells, taken before intestinal transplant. All receptors derive from a human donor who received an intestinal transplant.

This rearrangement joins TRBV6-1 to TRBJ2-3; no definite D call. The germline gives CDR1 MNHNS, CDR2 SASEGT. The CDR3 is 13 amino acids. Trimming took off 4 bases at V and 0 bases at J, with 5 bases between the two ends. The CDR3 loop is CASSAQSTDTQYF. CDR3 coding DNA: TGTGCCAGCAGTGCTCAGAGCACAGATACGCAGTATTTT.

The V and J genes are TRBV19 and TRBJ2-7; 10 bases align to TRBD1. The CDR3 is 15 residues long. CDR1 and CDR2 (germline): LNHDA, SQIVND (reference sequence). With 5 bases clipped from V and 3 bases from J, the junction kept 7 bases outside the gene matches. This chain's CDR3 is CASSRPGQGHYEQYF. In nucleotides, the CDR3 is TGTGCCAGTAGTCGTCCGGGACAGGGGCACTACGAGCAGTACTTC.

J is TRBJ1-2 and V is TRBV29-1; possibly TRBD1 for D (5 bases). The V gene's germline CDR1 is SQVTM and CDR2 ANQGSEA. This CDR3 comprises 13 residues. V lost 4 bases and J lost 6, with 15 bases in between. CDR3 nucleotides: TGCAGCGTTGGGGGGGTAGCTAGTGATGGCTACACCTTC. Protein product: CSVGGVASDGYTF.

The J gene is TRBJ1-1, the V gene TRBV18; 7 bases are shared with TRBD1. This CDR3 has 15 residues. After removal of 3 bases from V and 0 bases from J, the junction contained 4 bases not matched to a gene. Germline lookup yields CDR1 KGHSH and CDR2 LQKENI. CDR3 residues: CASSPDREMNTEAFF. The CDR3 nucleotides read TGTGCCAGCTCACCCGACAGGGAGATGAACACTGAAGCTTTCTTT.

The chain joins TRBV5-1 to TRBJ2-3; the D call may be TRBD1 or TRBD2 (6 bases each). Germline V gene sequence: CDR1 SGHRS, CDR2 YFSETQ. CDR3 size: 17 residues. The V end lost 2 bases, the J end lost 3 bases, and 19 bases lay between the germline ends. The CDR3, as DNA: TGCGCCAGCAGCTTACGACTAGGGGGAGAAAGAACAGATACGCAGTATTTT. It translates to CASSLRLGGERTDTQYF.

This clone was counted between two and nine times. The CDR3 region has the DNA TGTGCCAGCAGTTTCCCGGGGGGAGGGCCGGACGGGGAGCTGTTTTTT. It translates to CASSFPGGGPDGELFF. The chain employs TRBV27 and TRBJ2-2; 7 nucleotides match TRBD2. The CDR3 consists of 16 residues. V lost 3 bases and J lost 7; bases outside the gene matches: 11. Germline values: CDR1 MNHEY, CDR2 SMNVEV (reference sequence).

This clone was detected only once. The V and J genes are TRBV4-1 and TRBJ1-1; D is unresolved. Germline loops: CDR1 MGHRA, CDR2 YSYEKL. Trimming left V 1 base short and J 4 bases short, with 10 bases between. This CDR3 spans 14 amino acids. The CDR3 loop reads CASSQVPLGTEAFF. CDR3 nucleotides: TGCGCCAGCAGCCAAGTTCCGCTGGGCACTGAAGCTTTCTTT.

The chain links TRBV28 to TRBJ1-1; maybe TRBD1 (5 bases). V dropped 6 bases and J dropped 3 bases, with 5 bases sitting between them. From germline, CDR1 is MDHEN and CDR2 SYDVKM. This CDR3 is 11 amino acids long. The CDR3 DNA is TGTGCCAGCAGGGGGGACACTGAAGCTTTCTTT. Translating it yields CASRGDTEAFF.

This clone was recorded once. An end of the junction differs from the germline gene, which may be a read error. The chain links TRBV6-6 to TRBJ2-2; TRBD1 matches at 9 bases. This CDR3 comprises 15 residues. The germline CDR1 and CDR2 sequences are MNHNY and SVGAGI (reference sequence). CDR3 protein: CASRKTGGETGEPFF. DNA for the CDR3: TGTGCCAGCCGGAAGACAGGGGGAGAAACCGGGGAGCCGTTTTTT.

This chain links TRBV10-3 with TRBJ2-1; 8 bases fit TRBD2. J lost 3 bases, V lost 4 bases, and 2 bases had no gene match. This CDR3 is 14 amino acids long. The germline V gene has CDR1 ENHRY and CDR2 SYGVKD. CDR3 DNA sequence: TGTGCCATCAGTGTTACTAGCGGCTACAATGAGCAGTTCTTC. Translated, it gives CAISVTSGYNEQFF.

The chain couples TRBV2 to TRBJ1-1; 8 bases are a match to TRBD1. The CDR3 is made up of 13 amino acids. V dropped 3 bases and J dropped 10; count of bases not matched to a gene: 7. Germline V gene sequence: CDR1 SNHLY, CDR2 FYNNEI. The CDR3 DNA reads as TGTGCCAGCAGTGAGATTATAGACAGGGGAGCTTTCTTT. It specifies CASSEIIDRGAFF.

This clone was recorded only once. The chain is built from TRBV19 and TRBJ1-2; 7 bases line up with TRBD1. The junction had 1 base not matched to a gene; V was cut back by 3 bases and J by 3 bases. From germline, CDR1 is LNHDA and CDR2 SQIVND (reference sequence). The CDR3 sequence is 13 residues long. The CDR3: CASSIGQDYGYTF. CDR3 nucleotides: TGTGCCAGTAGTATCGGACAGGACTATGGCTACACCTTC. The variable domain in full, completed from reference TRBV19 and TRBJ1-2, reads DGGITQSPKYLFRKEGQNVTLSCEQNLNHDAMYWYRQDPGQGLRLIYYSQIVNDFQKGDIAEGYSVSREKKESFPLTVTSAQKNPTAFYLCASSIGQDYGYTFGSGTRLTVV.

This chain joins TRBV7-8 and TRBJ2-6, with 7 bases lining up with TRBD1. The germline V gene has CDR1 SGHVS and CDR2 FQNEAQ. After removal of 5 bases from V and 0 bases from J, the junction contained 10 bases not matched to a gene. The CDR3 is 18 amino acids. In DNA form, the CDR3 reads TGTGCCAGCAGCCTAAGGACAGGCTCTAGCTCTGGGGCCAACGTCCTGACTTTC. Translating it yields CASSLRTGSSSGANVLTF.

The chain recombines TRBV28 with TRBJ2-2, with D perhaps being TRBD1 or TRBD2 (5 bases each). The CDR3 is made up of 14 amino acids. Germline CDR1 is MDHEN and CDR2 is SYDVKM. The V end was cut by 7 bases, the J end by 7 bases, with 16 bases between. CDR3 loop: CASTNALGVGELFF. The CDR3 DNA sequence: TGTGCCAGCACCAACGCCCTGGGGGTCGGGGAGCTGTTTTTT.

This chain connects TRBV4-1 to TRBJ2-7; D is unclear. Trimming removed 6 bases at V and 4 bases at J, with 7 bases between. Germline values: CDR1 MGHRA, CDR2 YSYEKL. This CDR3 region has 11 residues. CDR3 amino acids: CASSSPYEQYF. DNA of the CDR3: TGCGCCAGCAGTTCCCCGTACGAGCAGTACTTC.

The V gene is TRBV7-2, the J gene TRBJ1-6, with D possibly being TRBD1 (5 bases). This CDR3 has 17 amino acids. Trimming took 0 bases from V and 7 from J, leaving 16 bases between them. Germline V lookup: CDR1 SGHTA, CDR2 FQGNSA. The CDR3 bases are TGTGCCAGCAGCTTAGCGCTGGGGGTGATTCAGAATTCACCCCTCCACTTT. The encoded protein is CASSLALGVIQNSPLHF.

The CDR3: CASSLGQFQETQYF. The CDR3 nucleotides read TGTGCCAGCAGCTTGGGACAATTCCAAGAGACCCAGTACTTC. The chain combines TRBV11-2 with TRBJ2-5, with D possibly TRBD1 on 6 matching bases. The V and J ends lost 3 bases and 1 base respectively, with 9 bases between them. The germline V gene has CDR1 SGHAT and CDR2 FQNNGV. CDR3 length: 14 amino acids.

V is TRBV19 and J is TRBJ2-5, with D possibly matching TRBD2 (6 bases). CDR1 is LNHDA and CDR2 is SQIVND in the germline V gene (reference sequence). This CDR3 has 15 amino acids. The ends were cut back, 3 bases at V and 1 base at J, with 12 bases in the middle. The CDR3 loop is CASSMGGTLQETQYF. The CDR3 nucleotides read TGTGCCAGTAGTATGGGCGGGACCCTCCAAGAGACCCAGTACTTC.

The chain uses TRBV4-2 and TRBJ2-4; 14 nucleotides match TRBD2. This CDR3 comprises 17 residues. V shed 1 base and J 6 bases; nucleotides not matched to a gene: 5. Germline CDR1 LGHNA, CDR2 YNFKEQ. As DNA, the CDR3 is TGTGCCAGCAGCCAAGGACTAGCGGGAGGGACAGTAAACATTCAGTACTTC. Residues: CASSQGLAGGTVNIQYF.

The rearrangement joins TRBV6-1 to TRBJ2-7; TRBD1 matches 10 bases. J gave up 3 bases and V 0 bases, and 8 bases lay outside the gene matches. Germline V CDR1 and CDR2: MNHNS, SASEGT. This CDR3 comprises 17 residues. CDR3 nucleotides: TGTGCCAGCAGTGAAGCCCACGATGGGACAGGGGACTACGAGCAGTACTTC. Protein product: CASSEAHDGTGDYEQYF.